This T cell receptor (beta chain) was documented in a study of blood T cell repertoires in COVID-19. The CDR3 spans 15 residues. With 4 bases clipped from V and 0 bases from J, the junction kept 3 bases outside the gene matches. Looked up from germline, CDR1 is LNHDA and CDR2 is SQIVND (reference sequence). Assay: immunoSEQ multiplex PCR; the TCRdb copy retains only in-frame clones and omits some. Among about 81,000 clones, 82% were seen once, and the ten largest hold around 6.9%. This clone came up a few times. The receptor comes from a human donor in a cohort sampled during active COVID-19. V and J are TRBV19 and TRBJ1-3; 7 bases fit TRBD1. Sequencing was carried out using peripheral blood. The CDR3 DNA follows: TGTGCCAGTAGTACCGGGACAGCCTCTGGAAACACCATATATTTT. Amino acid sequence: CASSTGTASGNTIYF.